This is a list of T cell receptor beta chains from one sample in a study of vaccination effects on CD4 cells after COVID-19. Assay used: immunoSEQ multiplex PCR; TCRdb lists only in-frame clones, some missing. The sample consists of 45,000 to 70,000 clones, approximately 73% of them appearing once. No cognate antigen is known for these TCRs. This sample comprised CD4+ T cells from PBMCs cultured with HIV peptides, obtained before COVID-19 vaccination. The receptors were sampled from a human donor who had a prior SARS-CoV-2 infection. Both conserved end residues are part of each CDR3. The D gene is left open where the match is weak. Some rows mark clone size as missing; the rest say once, few, many or name a class of expanded clone.

>-|TRBV7-2|TRBJ2-1|-
CASSLESPRGNEQFF
TGTGCCAGCAGCTTAGAATCCCCTAGAGGCAATGAGCAGTTCTTC
>-|TRBV29-1|TRBJ2-5|-
CSVEPGETQYF
TGCAGCGTTGAACCGGGGGAGACCCAGTACTTC
>few|TRBV28|TRBJ2-1|-
CASTEGGRHNEQFF
TGTGCCAGCACGGAGGGGGGCCGGCATAATGAGCAGTTCTTC
>-|TRBV6-5|TRBJ2-1|TRBD2
CASGNGGGLNEQFF
TGTGCCAGCGGGAACGGGGGGGGGTTAAATGAGCAGTTCTTC
>-|TRBV5-4|TRBJ2-1|TRBD2
CASSQGLAGSYNEQFF
TGTGCCAGCAGCCAGGGACTAGCGGGCTCCTACAATGAGCAGTTCTTC
>-|TRBV4-1|TRBJ2-1|-
CASRPTLGARSNEQFF
TGCGCCAGCAGACCTACCCTTGGGGCAAGGAGCAATGAGCAGTTCTTC
>-|TRBV6-5|TRBJ1-1|-
CASSWGLNTEAFF
TGTGCCAGCAGTTGGGGATTGAACACTGAAGCTTTCTTT
>-|TRBV20-1|TRBJ1-1|-
CSARSATEAFF
TGCAGTGCTAGGTCAGCGACTGAAGCTTTCTTT
>once|TRBV5-6|TRBJ2-7|-
CASSREKGLVTYSYEQYF
TGTGCCAGCAGCAGGGAAAAAGGGCTGGTGACCTACTCCTACGAGCAGTACTTC
>few|TRBV9|TRBJ1-6|-
CASSVDSLVNSPLHF
TGTGCCAGCAGCGTAGACAGCCTAGTGAATTCACCCCTCCACTTT
>-|TRBV18|TRBJ1-5|TRBD1
CASSPEAGGQPQHF
TGTGCCAGCTCACCAGAGGCAGGGGGTCAGCCCCAGCATTTT
>-|TRBV19|TRBJ2-5|TRBD2
CASSMASGGPFQETQYF
TGTGCCAGTAGTATGGCTAGCGGGGGGCCATTCCAAGAGACCCAGTACTTC
>-|TRBV6-5|TRBJ1-5|TRBD1
CASRKLAGGDQPQHF
TGTGCCAGTAGAAAGCTTGCAGGGGGCGATCAGCCCCAGCATTTT
>-|TRBV14|TRBJ2-2|-
CASSPTSWAGELFF
TGTGCCAGCAGCCCGACTAGTTGGGCCGGGGAGCTGTTTTTT
>-|TRBV6-5|TRBJ2-7|-
CASSLSPRFYEQYF
TGTGCCAGCAGCTTAAGCCCCAGGTTCTACGAGCAGTACTTC
>-|TRBV9|TRBJ1-5|-
CASSLSDNQPQHF
TGTGCCAGCAGCCTATCTGACAATCAGCCCCAGCATTTT
>-|TRBV15|TRBJ2-7|TRBD2
CATSRQLAGVSEQYF
TGTGCCACCAGCAGGCAACTAGCGGGAGTAAGCGAGCAGTACTTC
>-|TRBV12-5|TRBJ1-6|TRBD1
CASGLDRGSPLHF
TGTGCTAGTGGTTTGGACAGGGGCTCACCCCTCCACTTT
>-|TRBV10-3|TRBJ2-3|TRBD2
CAISDPSGNTDTQYF
TGTGCCATCAGTGATCCTAGCGGGAACACAGATACGCAGTATTTT
>-|TRBV18|TRBJ2-7|-
CASSPQGDGSYEQYF
TGTGCCAGCTCACCACAGGGGGACGGCTCCTACGAGCAGTACTTC
>-|TRBV7-2|TRBJ2-1|TRBD2
CASSFLAGVYSEQFF
TGTGCCAGCAGCTTTCTAGCGGGAGTATATAGTGAGCAGTTCTTC
>few|TRBV5-1|TRBJ2-1|-
CACGADPDNEQFF
TGCGCCTGCGGGGCCGACCCAGATAATGAGCAGTTCTTC
>-|TRBV5-1|TRBJ2-3|TRBD2
CASSFLAGVPDTQYF
TGCGCCAGCAGCTTCCTAGCGGGGGTTCCAGATACGCAGTATTTT
>-|TRBV15|TRBJ2-5|-
CATRAPQGGETQYF
TGTGCCACCAGGGCACCGCAGGGGGGGGAGACCCAGTACTTC
>-|TRBV19|TRBJ1-5|-
CASSHAPGQRANQPQHF
TGTGCCAGTAGCCATGCTCCCGGACAGAGGGCGAACCAGCCCCAGCATTTT
>-|TRBV5-3|TRBJ2-3|-
CARSLYGTADTQYF
TGTGCCAGAAGCTTGTACGGGACTGCCGATACGCAGTATTTT
>-|TRBV28|TRBJ1-4|-
CASSLPGGVDEKLFF
TGTGCCAGCAGCCTTCCCGGGGGAGTGGATGAAAAACTGTTTTTT
>-|TRBV7-9|TRBJ2-7|-
CASSRRGVYEQYF
TGTGCCAGCAGCAGAAGAGGGGTCTACGAGCAGTACTTC
>once|TRBV5-1|TRBJ2-3|TRBD1
CASSSTGGEDTQYF
TGCGCCAGCAGCTCGACAGGGGGCGAAGATACGCAGTATTTT
>-|TRBV3-1/TRBV3-2|TRBJ2-5|TRBD2
CASSPSGGAWETQYF
TGTGCCAGCAGCCCTAGCGGGGGGGCCTGGGAGACCCAGTACTTC
>-|TRBV14|TRBJ1-2|-
CASSPTGRNGYTF
TGTGCCAGCAGCCCTACCGGGAGAAATGGCTACACCTTC
>-|TRBV23-1|TRBJ1-2|-
CASTPWGYGYTF
TGCGCCAGCACTCCTTGGGGGTACGGCTACACCTTC
>-|TRBV5-6|TRBJ2-6|-
CASSHQSGANVLTF
TGTGCCAGCAGTCATCAATCTGGGGCCAACGTCCTGACTTTC
>-|TRBV2|TRBJ1-2|-
CARGLGGGYTF
TGTGCCAGGGGCCTTGGTGGGGGCTACACCTTC
>-|TRBV28|TRBJ2-3|-
CASSFLTDTQYF
TGTGCCAGCAGTTTCTTGACAGATACGCAGTATTTT
>few|TRBV3-1/TRBV3-2|TRBJ2-3|-
CASSSRGASTDTQYF
TGTGCCAGCAGCTCCAGGGGTGCTAGCACAGATACGCAGTATTTT
>-|TRBV19|TRBJ2-5|TRBD1
CASSVTRAGGIETQYF
TGTGCCAGTAGTGTCACTAGGGCAGGGGGTATAGAGACCCAGTACTTC
>-|TRBV7-2|TRBJ1-1|-
CASSLGRRVTEAFF
TGTGCCAGCAGCCTCGGACGGCGGGTCACTGAAGCTTTCTTT
>-|TRBV6-5|TRBJ2-7|TRBD1
CASSRQGELLEQYF
TGTGCCAGCAGCAGACAGGGTGAACTCCTCGAGCAGTACTTC